The TCR beta chain under discussion was sequenced for a study of blood T cell repertoires in COVID-19 (dated by TCRdb to about 2020). At the level of the whole study: Samples from collaborators originated in the United States, Italy and Spain and spanned both the acute and convalescent phases of COVID-19. The prospective study material was composed of cDNA or gDNA derived from T cells, B-cell-depleted T cells, or PBMCs. The dataset comprised deeply sampled blood TCRbeta repertoires from subjects exposed to, actively infected with, or recovered from COVID-19. The repertoires were released in a freely available public database meant as a resource for research on the immune response to SARS-CoV-2. The samples were drawn from two sources: the first 160 participants of the ongoing ImmuneRACE study, and over 950 subjects contributed by 6 global collaborators. Sample metadata almost always included a de-identified subject ID, COVID-19 status, age in years and sex. Where HLA class I and class II types were available, the types were taken from metadata supplied by the sample provider, not from assay-based typing. General findings and caveats noted by the study authors: The amount of clinical and demographic metadata varied by source and participant and was provided uncurated.

TCRbeta CDR3 regions were amplified from genomic DNA by means of the immunoSEQ Assay, a bias-controlled multiplex PCR. The source study handled its data this way. The number of nucleated cells in each sample was estimated from the amplification of reference gene primers within the assay. To quantify the absolute abundance of each unique TCRbeta CDR3 rearrangement, sequence reads were collapsed and filtered. For each sample, productive Simpson clonality was calculated by taking the square root of Simpson's diversity index across productive rearrangements. TCRdb obtained this table from immuneACCESS and retained in-frame rearrangements with V and J assigned. These tables miss some clones; where compared with another copy, unresolved V genes account for less than half of the shortfall, and the remainder is unexplained. D and trimming were read from the DNA, whereas the V and J calls and clone size are those reported in that table. In all, the sample holds 150,000 to 200,000 clones, and about nine tenths of those were seen once. The ten largest account for around 4.8% of the sample.

At one collaborating source in Seattle, patients were enrolled during active infection and were followed longitudinally through the course of disease. Each collaborating institution followed its own protocols to collect whole blood in K2EDTA tubes. For TCRbeta analysis, collaborator samples were shipped as frozen whole blood, as isolated PBMCs, or as DNA extracted from either sample type. V loses 4 bases, J loses 7 bases, and the germline ends lie 14 bases apart. Measured from the cysteine to the phenylalanine, the CDR3 is 14 residues long. Kept here is only the CDR3 DNA, which spans 42 bases and is read in frame from base 1. CDR1 LNHDA and CDR2 SQIVND are derived from the germline V gene (reference sequence). Points on this clone: Its antigen is still unknown. Base qualities are not recorded, but no much larger clone differs from it by a single base.

Recombination joined TRBV19 with TRBJ1-5; perhaps TRBD1 is the D gene, with 6 bases matching. This clonotype was obtained from a man between 18 and 29 years old with COVID-19, enrolled during active disease. Input material: peripheral blood. The CDR3 is CASSSDRISQPQHF. In nucleotides, the sequence is TGTGCCAGTAGTAGTGACAGGATATCGCAGCCCCAGCATTTT.